These 6 T cell receptor beta chains were all obtained from the same sample, sequenced in a study of CD8 T cells in ankylosing spondylitis. One entry per CDR3 protein results from TCRdb running MiXCR on the 5' RACE reads. The sample lists under 850,000 distinct CDR3 sequences; roughly 19% were seen once. These receptors lack a known antigen. Study conclusions and caveats: There was a TCR beta motif, made of several highly homologous variants, that appeared characteristic of ankylosing spondylitis blood.

The sample taken for sequencing was blood, either unsorted or a sorted T cell fraction (not recorded which). These TCRs come from a male donor with ankylosing spondylitis.

This clonotype turned up a few times. CDR3 DNA sequence: TGTGCCAGCAGCGACAGGTACACCGGGGAGCTGTTTTTT. Its protein product is CASSDRYTGELFF. V and J are TRBV2 and TRBJ2-2; a weak D match, TRBD1 (6 bases). The V and J ends lost 6 bases and 3 bases respectively, with 8 bases between them. This CDR3 spans 13 amino acids. Germline V gene lookup returns CDR1 SNHLY and CDR2 FYNNEI.

This rearrangement joins TRBV7-8 to TRBJ1-5, with D perhaps TRBD1 (5 bases). There are 17 residues in the CDR3. The germline V gene has CDR1 SGHVS and CDR2 FQNEAQ. Between the trimmed V and J ends, which lost 5 bases and 4 bases, there was a span of 21 bases. The CDR3: CASSPGASGGGNQPQHF. CDR3 DNA sequence: TGTGCCAGCAGCCCAGGCGCCTCCGGGGGAGGGAATCAGCCCCAGCATTTT.

This clonotype was seen only a few times. The J gene is TRBJ2-1, the V gene TRBV6-5; TRBD2 matches 13 bases. The germline gives CDR1 MNHEY, CDR2 SVGAGI. The J segment lost 1 base and the V segment lost 1 base, leaving 4 bases of the junction unmatched. The CDR3 sequence is 18 residues long. The CDR3 bases are TGTGCCAGCAGTTACTTTAGACTAGCGGGGGGTTCCTACAATGAGCAGTTCTTC. It encodes CASSYFRLAGGSYNEQFF.

J is TRBJ2-1 and V is TRBV5-1; TRBD2 matches 9 bases. The CDR3 runs 15 residues. With 9 bases clipped from V and 0 bases from J, the junction kept 7 bases outside the gene matches. Per the germline V gene, CDR1 is SGHRS and CDR2 is YFSETQ. CDR3 sequence reads: CATRISGSSYNEQFF. CDR3 nucleotides: TGCGCCACCAGGATTAGCGGGAGCTCCTACAATGAGCAGTTCTTC. The variable domain in full, completed from reference TRBV5-1 and TRBJ2-1, reads KAGVTQTPRYLIKTRGQQVTLSCSPISGHRSVSWYQQTPGQGLQFLFEYFSETQRNKGNFPGRFSGRQFSNSRSEMNVSTLELGDSALYLCATRISGSSYNEQFFGPGTRLTVL.

This clonotype appeared a few times. V is TRBV4-1 and J is TRBJ1-1, with D possibly matching TRBD1 (5 bases). Germline-derived CDR1 and CDR2 are MGHRA and YSYEKL. Trimming took 3 bases from V and 2 from J, leaving 13 bases between them. The CDR3 has 15 amino acids. The CDR3 DNA sequence: TGCGCCAGCAGCCAGGTCTGGGGCGTAAACACTGAAGCTTTCTTT. Translating gives CASSQVWGVNTEAFF.

V and J are TRBV29-1 and TRBJ2-7; TRBD2 matches 8 bases. J gave up 6 bases and V 7 bases, and 14 bases lay outside the gene matches. The CDR3 sequence is 14 residues long. Germline V gene data show CDR1 as SQVTM and CDR2 as ANQGSEA. CDR3 amino acids: CSARRPGLGGEQYF. Written as DNA, the CDR3 is TGCAGCGCCCGACGCCCGGGACTAGGGGGCGAGCAGTACTTC.